Many counts were recorded for the clone carrying this TCR beta chain. The antigen is unknown. These data belong to a study of Graves' ophthalmopathy and Graves' hyperthyroidism. Study outcomes and limitations: Blood was where most expanded thyroid clonotypes above 0.001 frequency also turned up.

Using RNA transcripts, the TCR beta CDR3 regions were amplified. HTBI primers were used in a first-round RT-PCR, which preceded a second-round multiplex PCR. TCRdb reprocessed the multiplex PCR reads with MiXCR, giving one entry per CDR3 protein. The sample includes over 650,000 distinct CDR3 sequences, 35% to 45% of them seen just once. This CDR3 is built from 17 residues. V lost 5 bases, J lost 0 bases, and 19 bases lay in between. The germline V gene has CDR1 SGHVS and CDR2 FQNEAQ. The material sequenced was peripheral blood. This clonotype originated in an adult man with Graves' ophthalmopathy. The V call is TRBV7-8, the J call TRBJ1-2, with unresolved D. CDR3 bases: TGTGCCAGCAGCCTATTAAGGGTCAGTGAAGCTAACTATGGCTACACCTTC. Translating it yields CASSLLRVSEANYGYTF.